A single sample gave rise to the 16 T cell receptor beta chains below, sequenced in a study of technical replicates of blood from a few donors. Using immunoSEQ multiplex PCR, the repertoire was profiled, and TCRdb retains in-frame clones only, with some absent. The sample records almost 70,000 clones, 90% to 95% being singletons. The sample was PBMCs. The receptors shown here come from a human donor in good health. Some clones in this sample may be carry-over from other donors' samples.

This chain uses TRBV4-3 with TRBJ2-1; D might be TRBD2 (8 bases). V was clipped by 0 bases and J by 7 bases, with 19 bases between them. This CDR3 contains 17 residues. Germline V gene data show CDR1 as LGHNA and CDR2 as YSLEER. This chain's CDR3 is CASSQEGGGGGGNEQFF. The CDR3 nucleotides read TGCGCCAGCAGCCAAGAAGGGGGCGGAGGCGGGGGGAATGAGCAGTTCTTC.

This clone has a handful of counts. The rearrangement joins TRBV19 to TRBJ1-1; 7 positions match TRBD1. This CDR3 contains 11 residues. Germline V gene sequence: CDR1 LNHDA, CDR2 SQIVND (reference sequence). V gave up 9 bases and J gave up 6 bases; unmatched junction bases: 4. The CDR3 here is CASTDRAEAFF. The CDR3 DNA sequence: TGTGCCAGCACCGACAGGGCTGAAGCTTTCTTT.

The CDR3 sequence: CASSQDFGGIETQYF. Written as DNA, the CDR3 is TGCGCCAGCAGCCAAGATTTTGGGGGCATAGAGACCCAGTACTTC. The chain recombines TRBV4-3 with TRBJ2-5, with a tentative D call TRBD1 (6 bases). V dropped 0 bases and J dropped 4 bases, with 12 bases sitting between them. The CDR3 consists of 15 residues. CDR1 and CDR2 from the germline V gene are LGHNA and YSLEER.

V is TRBV6-1 and J is TRBJ2-7; 11 nucleotides line up with TRBD1. CDR1 and CDR2 from the germline V gene are MNHNS and SASEGT. This CDR3 has 15 amino acids. Losses at the gene ends were 6 bases for V and 6 bases for J; bases not matched to a gene: 10. The CDR3 sequence: CASRGWGTGGFEQYF. DNA of the CDR3: TGTGCCAGCAGGGGCTGGGGGACAGGGGGTTTCGAGCAGTACTTC.

As to this clone: A junction boundary mismatches the germline segment, possibly from a read error. The chain joins TRBV4-2 to TRBJ1-1, with D hard to call. The germline V gene has CDR1 LGHNA and CDR2 YNFKEQ. The CDR3 loop spans 13 amino acids. CDR3 in amino acids: CASSQDENTGVKF. CDR3 coding DNA: TGTGCCAGCAGCCAAGACGAAAACACCGGGGTGAAATTT.

V is TRBV5-4 and J is TRBJ1-1, with 7 bases identical to TRBD1. Per germline, CDR1 SGHNT and CDR2 YYREEE (reference sequence). CDR3 size: 13 residues. Losses at the gene ends were 4 bases for V and 4 bases for J; bases not matched to a gene: 4. For the CDR3, the DNA is TGTGCCAGCAGCCTCAGGGGGAGCACTGAAGCTTTCTTT. This gives the protein CASSLRGSTEAFF. The full variable domain, in which reference TRBV5-4 and TRBJ1-1 provide the parts outside the CDR3, is ETGVTQSPTHLIKTRGQQVTLRCSSQSGHNTVSWYQQALGQGPQFIFQYYREEENGRGNFPPRFSGLQFPNYSSELNVNALELDDSALYLCASSLRGSTEAFFGQGTRLTVV.

The chain has TRBV4-3 and TRBJ1-4; no clear D. The germline V gene encodes CDR1 LGHNA and CDR2 YSLEER. The CDR3 spans 15 residues. V was pared by 1 base and J by 5 bases, with 11 bases between. CDR3 nucleotides: TGCGCCAGCAGCCAAGGACACGGAGGGAATGAAAAACTGTTTTTT. Its protein product is CASSQGHGGNEKLFF.

This sequence joins TRBV7-2 and TRBJ2-3; D possibly corresponds to TRBD2 (7 bases). Trimming cost V 4 bases and J 1 base, with 12 bases left between them. Looked up from germline, CDR1 is SGHTA and CDR2 is FQGNSA. CDR3 length equals 15 residues. CDR3 nucleotides: TGTGCCAGCAGCTGGGGGGGCCCGGGCACAGATACGCAGTATTTT. Encoded protein: CASSWGGPGTDTQYF.

The rearrangement uses TRBV30 and TRBJ2-2; 7 nucleotides line up with TRBD2. V lost 8 bases to trimming and J lost 7 bases; unmatched junction nucleotides: 4. The CDR3 has 11 amino acids. Germline loops: CDR1 GTSNPN, CDR2 SVGIG (reference sequence). The CDR3 coding sequence is TGTGCCCGGGAGCGGGGCGGGGAGCTGTTTTTT. Residues: CARERGGELFF.

The J gene is TRBJ2-1, the V gene TRBV7-6; 8 bases map to TRBD2. Trimming removed 5 bases from V and 0 bases from J; junction bases left unmatched: 12. The CDR3 is 18 amino acids. Germline CDR1 and CDR2: SGHVS and FNYEAQ. For the CDR3, the DNA is TGTGCCAGCAGCCTCGGCGGGAGGAGGGTGTACTCCTACAATGAGCAGTTCTTC. Translated: CASSLGGRRVYSYNEQFF.

The rearrangement joins TRBV12-5 to TRBJ1-4; TRBD1 matches 7 bases. Germline V gene lookup returns CDR1 LGHNT and CDR2 FRNRAP. J gave up 8 bases and V 3 bases, and 9 bases lay outside the gene matches. This CDR3 is built from 15 residues. CDR3 nucleotide sequence: TGTGCTAGTGGTTTCCACCAGGGGGGCAGGGAAAAACTGTTTTTT. Protein: CASGFHQGGREKLFF.

The rearrangement joins TRBV9 to TRBJ2-5; 14 positions match TRBD2. The germline gives CDR1 SGDLS, CDR2 YYNGEE. This CDR3 region has 16 residues. V was clipped by 3 bases and J by 3 bases; unmatched bases: 4. The CDR3 region is CASSAGTSGRKETQYF. CDR3 in DNA: TGTGCCAGCAGCGCAGGGACTAGCGGGAGAAAAGAGACCCAGTACTTC.

With regard to this clone: Compared with germline, one end of the junction differs, possibly owing to a read error. The V call is TRBV15, the J call TRBJ1-2, with 9 nucleotides matching TRBD1. This CDR3 has 16 residues. Germline V gives CDR1 LNHNV, CDR2 YYDKDF (reference sequence). CDR3 loop: CATSRDANDRGDGYTF. The CDR3 DNA sequence: TGTGCCACCAGCCGAGATGCCAATGACAGGGGGGATGGCTACACCTTC.

The chain has TRBV5-6 and TRBJ2-7; the match to TRBD1 covers 9 bases. Trimming took 0 bases from V and 4 from J; bases not matched to a gene: 2. The CDR3 consists of 14 residues. Germline lookup yields CDR1 SGHDT and CDR2 YYEEEE. The CDR3 loop is CASSLAGTGYEQYF. As DNA, the CDR3 is TGTGCCAGCAGCTTGGCCGGGACAGGGTACGAGCAGTACTTC.

The DNA for the CDR3 is TGTGCCAGCAGCTCAGATGGAGCCTATGGCTACACCTTC. Translation: CASSSDGAYGYTF. The chain couples TRBV5-4 to TRBJ1-2; D remains ambiguous. CDR1 and CDR2 (germline): SGHNT, YYREEE (reference sequence). V was cut by 3 bases and J by 4 bases, with 10 bases left in between. This CDR3 region has 13 residues.

J is TRBJ2-1 and V is TRBV9; tentatively, D is TRBD1 (6 bases). CDR1 is SGDLS, CDR2 YYNGEE, per germline. This CDR3 contains 15 residues. Deletions cut 4 bases from V and 3 bases from J, with 14 bases between. In DNA, the CDR3 is TGTGCCAGCAGCCTAGGCTGGGACAACTACAATGAGCAGTTCTTC. Its translation: CASSLGWDNYNEQFF. Filled out from reference TRBV9 and TRBJ2-1, the complete variable domain reads DSGVTQTPKHLITATGQRVTLRCSPRSGDLSVYWYQQSLDQGLQFLIQYYNGEERAKGNILERFSAQQFPDLHSELNLSSLELGDSALYFCASSLGWDNYNEQFFGPGTRLTVL.